The sequence of this T cell receptor (beta chain) was determined in a study of cytomegalovirus exposure and HLA in healthy donors. V lost 4 bases and J 2 bases, leaving 16 bases between the germline ends. The CDR3 contains 16 residues. In germline, CDR1 is SGDLS, CDR2 YYNGEE. PCR used 60 Vbeta primers and 13 Jbeta primers. Using immunoSEQ multiplex PCR, the repertoire was profiled, and TCRdb retains in-frame clones only, with some absent. The sample contains 170,000 or so clones, more than 70% of which appear only once. Study observations and caveats: Near-uniform donor sequencing depth was presumed by presence/absence analyses.

Worth noting for this clone: The antigen is undetermined.

The specimen sequenced was PBMCs. This clonotype was obtained from a boy younger than 10 in good health and CMV-seronegative. The V and J genes are TRBV9 and TRBJ2-1; maybe TRBD1 (6 bases). The CDR3 DNA is TGTGCCAGCAGCCCCCGGACAGCCTTAACCTACAATGAGCAGTTCTTC. This encodes CASSPRTALTYNEQFF.